This T cell receptor (beta chain) is drawn from a study of radiotherapy plus CTLA-4 blockade in lung cancer. The study's findings and limits: An expansion of tumor-derived TCR clones occurred in blood after radiotherapy plus ipilimumab.

This CDR3 region has 16 residues. V was pared by 3 bases and J by 7 bases, with 8 bases of the junction left unmatched. Germline V CDR1 and CDR2: LNHDA, SQIVND (reference sequence). Each patient with chemo-refractory metastatic non-small-cell lung cancer was treated with focal radiation plus CTLA-4 blockade using ipilimumab. Sequenced by immunoSEQ multiplex PCR; TCRdb stores in-frame clones only, minus some. The sample carries 55,000 to 65,000 clones, more than 70% recorded once. Only a few counts were recorded for this clone. As yet, its antigen is unknown. The material was peripheral blood, obtained from a patient treated with radiotherapy plus ipilimumab. The origin of this receptor is a human donor with non-small cell lung cancer who had a complete response to radiotherapy plus ipilimumab. The genes are TRBV19 and TRBJ1-5, with TRBD1 identical over 11 bases. CDR3 sequence: CASSIWDRGAGQPQHF. CDR3 in DNA: TGTGCCAGTAGTATCTGGGACAGGGGGGCGGGGCAGCCCCAGCATTTT.